This T cell receptor beta chain was documented in a study of human T cells and chemical hapten exposure. Study at large: Patients, mostly women, had alopecia areata, alopecia totalis or alopecia universalis. TCR yield per sample varied, mainly due to pooled library volumes. General observations from the study: It was expanded TCRs that formed significantly more large CDR3 similarity clusters than controls did.

In this sample, this clonotype turned up a few times. Antigen: not known. Each CDR3 protein gets one entry after TCRdb re-called the RACE reads with MiXCR. This sample has about 350,000 distinct CDR3 sequences, with approximately 5% found just once. Sample time point: pre-sensitization, week 0. The sample's treatment: therapeutic diphenylcyclopropenone sensitization with weekly scalp DPC. Blood draws came before every patch-test application. Germline CDR1 SGHNT, CDR2 YYREEE (reference sequence). The CDR3 has 15 amino acids. Trimming removed 5 bases from V and 8 bases from J, with 20 bases in between. This chain connects TRBV5-4 to TRBJ2-1; possible D gene TRBD1, 6 bases. Sequencing used whole blood, obtained in connection with sensitization to the hapten diphenylcyclopropenone (DPC). This clonotype was sampled from a woman between 18 and 29 years old with alopecia areata. Some clones in this sample may be carry-over from other donors' samples. The CDR3 reads CASSGMGADVDEQFF. The CDR3 DNA reads as TGTGCCAGCAGTGGGATGGGGGCCGATGTCGATGAGCAGTTCTTC.